Below, 10 T cell receptor beta chains from the same sample are listed, as sequenced in a study of T cells in Graves' hyperthyroidism and ophthalmopathy. There were TCR beta CDR3 regions amplified from RNA transcripts. During a first-round RT-PCR of the TCR CDR3, the HTBI primer set was used. TCRdb re-called the multiplex PCR reads through MiXCR, storing one row per CDR3 protein. The sample has around 350,000 distinct CDR3 sequences, around 25% seen once. Sequencing input: blood. Every receptor here comes from a man aged 50 to 60 with Graves' hyperthyroidism.

The chain couples TRBV12-3 or TRBV12-4 to TRBJ2-1; TRBD2 aligns across 10 bases. J gave up 10 bases and V 11 bases, and 11 bases lay outside the gene matches. The CDR3 is 13 residues long. This CDR3 is CASSGSEDREQFF. Written as DNA, the CDR3 is TGTGCCTCTAGCGGGAGCGAGGATAGGGAGCAGTTCTTC.

Ten or more counts support this clonotype. CDR3 nucleotide sequence: TGTGCCAGCAGCCAGTCGGGACAGGGGTGGCGTATTGAAGCTTTCTTT. Encoded protein: CASSQSGQGWRIEAFF. The rearrangement uses TRBV3-1 and TRBJ1-1; 10 nucleotides agree with TRBD1. The CDR3 has 16 residues. Trimming took 3 bases from V and 7 from J; bases not matched to a gene: 11. Germline V lookup: CDR1 LGHDT, CDR2 YNNKEL (reference sequence).

This clonotype was found a few times. The DNA of the CDR3 is TGTGCCAGTAGGCCGGGCGGAGGAAACTATGGCTACACCTTC. It codes for CASRPGGGNYGYTF. J is TRBJ1-2 and V is TRBV19; no clear D. Germline CDR1 LNHDA, CDR2 SQIVND (reference sequence). V was cut by 6 bases and J by 2 bases, with 13 bases left in between. The CDR3 has 14 residues.

This clonotype appeared many times. The rearrangement links TRBV30 to TRBJ1-1, with 7 bases aligning to TRBD1. The V segment lost 0 bases and the J segment 5 bases; nucleotides outside the gene matches: 3. The CDR3 runs 13 residues. Germline V gene lookup returns CDR1 GTSNPN and CDR2 SVGIG (reference sequence). The CDR3: CAWSVRGDTEAFF. The CDR3 nucleotides read TGTGCCTGGAGTGTCAGGGGGGATACTGAAGCTTTCTTT.

The genes are TRBV20-1 and TRBJ2-3, with TRBD1 matching 9 bases. The CDR3 is 14 residues long. Germline-derived CDR1 and CDR2 are DFQATT and SNEGSKA (reference sequence). The ends lost 5 bases at V and 4 bases at J; junction bases unmatched: 7. The CDR3 DNA reads TGCAGTGCTCTCACAGGGGGCCGGGCAGATACGCAGTATTTT. Its translation: CSALTGGRADTQYF.

V usage is TRBV7-9 and J usage is TRBJ1-1; a possible D gene is TRBD1 (6 bases). The CDR3 spans 14 residues. Germline V gene lookup returns CDR1 SEHNR and CDR2 FQNEAQ (reference sequence). V was trimmed by 1 base and J by 5 bases, leaving 11 bases between them. The CDR3 sequence is CASSLDFRGTEAFF. The CDR3 nucleotides read TGTGCCAGCAGCTTAGATTTCAGGGGTACTGAAGCTTTCTTT.

This clonotype occurred a few times. The chain uses TRBV24-1 and TRBJ2-7; D is unclear. The CDR3 totals 12 residues. Germline V CDR1 and CDR2: KGHDR, SFDVKD. Trimming took 0 bases from V and 3 from J, leaving 2 bases between them. DNA of the CDR3: TGTGCCACCAGTGATTTGAACTACGAGCAGTACTTC. This sequence encodes CATSDLNYEQYF.

As concerns this clonotype: A read error may be the cause here, since a much bigger clone is one base away. The rearrangement links TRBV5-1 to TRBJ2-1; the match to TRBD2 covers 10 bases. The CDR3 is 14 amino acids. The V gene's germline CDR1 is SGHRS and CDR2 YFSETQ. V was clipped by 4 bases and J by 12 bases; unmatched bases: 10. The CDR3 reads CASSPGGLAVRQFF. CDR3 DNA sequence: TGCGCCAGCAGCCCCGGCGGACTAGCGGTACGGCAGTTCTTC.

This clonotype was counted a single time. The CDR3 region has the DNA TGCAGTGCTAGAGTGGGGACCACTGAAGCTTTCTTT. This translates into CSARVGTTEAFF. V and J are TRBV20-1 and TRBJ1-1; maybe TRBD1 (5 bases). The V end lost 1 base, the J end lost 4 bases, and 7 bases lay between the germline ends. CDR1 is DFQATT and CDR2 is SNEGSKA in the germline V gene (reference sequence). The CDR3 length is 12 residues.

This rearrangement joins TRBV19 to TRBJ2-5; 11 bases match TRBD1. The CDR3 extends over 15 amino acids. CDR1 is LNHDA, CDR2 SQIVND, per germline (reference sequence). V dropped 5 bases and J dropped 4; count of bases not matched to a gene: 6. The CDR3 bases are TGTGCCAGTAGTTCAGGGGGACAGGGGGGAGAGACCCAGTACTTC. Protein sequence: CASSSGGQGGETQYF.